This T cell receptor (beta chain) is from a study of blood T cells in healthy people across ages. PBMCs, at least 6.5 million per sample, were isolated. The length of the CDR3 is 15 residues. The germline V gene has CDR1 SGHTA and CDR2 FQGNSA. The J segment lost 6 bases and the V segment lost 3 bases, leaving 8 bases of the junction unmatched. This clonotype has a single count. Next came a second PCR, run for about 7 to 11 cycles, which used a sample-barcoded 5' primer along with a J-beta primer mix. A tag from a template-switch adaptor with 12 random nucleotides marked each cDNA molecule. TCRdb independently ran MiXCR on the 5' RACE reads; one entry per CDR3 protein. The sample records roughly 1,700,000 distinct CDR3 sequences, under 30% being singletons.

This TCR derives from a woman aged 25 to 39 in good health. The sample consisted of blood. The V gene is TRBV7-2, the J gene TRBJ1-2; 9 bases fit TRBD1. CDR3 sequence: CASSFKRGQGNGYTF. The CDR3 DNA sequence: TGTGCCAGCAGCTTTAAGAGGGGACAGGGTAATGGCTACACCTTC.